The 2 T cell receptor beta chains given below trace back to one sample, sequenced in a study of OX40 agonist ivuxolimab in advanced cancers. Libraries were prepared by immunoSEQ multiplex PCR; TCRdb keeps only in-frame clonotypes and omits some of them. The sample consists of tens of thousands of clones, around nine tenths of them appearing once. The sequences come from CD4+ or CD8+ T cells sorted from blood, collected in a trial of the OX40 agonist ivuxolimab. Receptors originate from an adult with an advanced solid tumor such as melanoma, head and neck, liver or kidney cancer.

The rearrangement uses TRBV5-1 and TRBJ1-1; D ambiguous. V gave up 0 bases and J gave up 1 base, with 10 bases separating them. The CDR3 has 15 amino acids. The germline V gene encodes CDR1 SGHRS and CDR2 YFSETQ. The CDR3 nucleotides are TGCGCCAGCAGCTTGGACGGACCGCAGAACACTGAAGCTTTCTTT. This translates into CASSLDGPQNTEAFF.

This rearrangement joins TRBV18 to TRBJ2-3, with D hard to call. The CDR3 extends over 13 amino acids. Germline CDR1 and CDR2: KGHSH and LQKENI. The ends were cut back, 5 bases at V and 3 bases at J, with 9 bases in the middle. This CDR3 reads CASSGKGTDTQYF. The CDR3 nucleotides are TGTGCCAGCTCAGGGAAAGGAACAGATACGCAGTATTTT.